These 9 T cell receptor beta chains were sequenced from one sample in a study of blood T cell repertoires in COVID-19. Libraries were prepared by immunoSEQ multiplex PCR; TCRdb keeps only in-frame clonotypes and omits some of them. The sample lists 100,000 or so clones; 84% were seen once. The sample taken for sequencing was peripheral blood. The receptors here all came from a man aged 65-85 years with active or convalescent COVID-19.

This clone was observed once. V is TRBV6-5 and J is TRBJ1-2; 8 bases are a match to TRBD1. Germline V lookup: CDR1 MNHEY, CDR2 SVGAGI. V lost 5 bases, J lost 5 bases, and 10 bases stayed unmatched. This CDR3 region has 15 residues. The CDR3 nucleotides read TGTGCCAGCAGTCCAGGGGGCGCGGTTAGGTATGGCTACACCTTC. Its translation is CASSPGGAVRYGYTF.

The CDR3 DNA is TGTGCCAGCACCCGGGGACAGGGTAATTCACCCCTCCACTTT. This sequence encodes CASTRGQGNSPLHF. The J gene is TRBJ1-6, the V gene TRBV2; 9 nucleotides align to TRBD1. Germline trimming cut 7 bases from V and 6 bases from J; bases unmatched to any gene: 4. Germline V gene lookup returns CDR1 SNHLY and CDR2 FYNNEI. This CDR3 region has 14 residues.

This chain links TRBV12-1 with TRBJ2-5; TRBD2, as called in the table, went unchecked against the DNA. TRBV12-1 is labeled a pseudogene. The CDR3 consists of 15 residues. Here the CDR3 reads CASSFARGGQETQYF. The CDR3, as DNA: TGTGCCAGCAGCTTTGCCCGGGGGGGGCAAGAGACCCAGTACTTC.

The chain uses TRBV10-3 and TRBJ1-2; unclear D gene. CDR1 and CDR2 (germline): ENHRY, SYGVKD. This CDR3 has 15 residues. Trimming stripped 3 bases from V and 8 bases from J, with 19 bases between. The CDR3 loop reads CAISDSRGSRSGYTF. Written as DNA, the CDR3 is TGTGCCATCAGTGATTCGAGAGGGTCCCGCAGCGGCTACACCTTC.

V usage is TRBV7-9 and J usage is TRBJ1-1; D is perhaps TRBD1 (6 bases). CDR1 is SEHNR and CDR2 is FQNEAQ in the germline V gene (reference sequence). The CDR3 is made up of 14 amino acids. The V and J ends lost 3 bases and 0 bases respectively, with 8 bases between them. The CDR3 DNA reads TGTGCCAGCAGCTTTACAGGGTTGAACACTGAAGCTTTCTTT. Its protein is CASSFTGLNTEAFF. Full variable domain (rest looked up from reference TRBV7-9 and TRBJ1-1): DTGVSQNPRHKITKRGQNVTFRCDPISEHNRLYWYRQTLGQGPEFLTYFQNEAQLEKSRLLSDRFSAERPKGSFSTLEIQRTEQGDSAMYLCASSFTGLNTEAFFGQGTRLTVV.

This chain links TRBV6-5 with TRBJ1-6; TRBD1 agrees at 9 bases. Germline trimming cut 7 bases from V and 7 bases from J; bases unmatched to any gene: 8. From germline, CDR1 is MNHEY and CDR2 SVGAGI. This CDR3 is built from 15 residues. The CDR3 is CASNLQGAINSPLHF. The CDR3 DNA sequence: TGTGCCAGCAATCTACAGGGGGCGATAAATTCACCCCTCCACTTT.

The chain is built from TRBV2 and TRBJ2-7, with D perhaps matching TRBD2 (6 bases). CDR1 and CDR2 from the germline V gene are SNHLY and FYNNEI. Trimming stripped 5 bases from V and 3 bases from J, with 17 bases between. The CDR3 spans 15 residues. For the CDR3, the DNA is TGTGCCAGCAGTCAGGGTGATGGGGGAGGCTACGAGCAGTACTTC. Translation gives CASSQGDGGGYEQYF.

The rearrangement joins TRBV5-6 to TRBJ1-3; no definite D call. With 1 base removed from V and 3 bases from J, the gap between germline ends came to 5 bases. This CDR3 region has 13 residues. Looked up from germline, CDR1 is SGHDT and CDR2 is YYEEEE. This CDR3 is CASSLSVGNTIYF. DNA of the CDR3: TGTGCCAGCAGCTTGTCAGTTGGAAACACCATATATTTT.

The genes are TRBV28 and TRBJ1-2; TRBD1 matches at 8 bases. V dropped 1 base and J dropped 6; count of bases not matched to a gene: 7. The germline CDR1 and CDR2 sequences are MDHEN and SYDVKM. This CDR3 is 15 amino acids long. The CDR3 reads CASSLLDRGGNGYTF. CDR3 bases: TGTGCCAGCAGTTTATTAGACAGGGGAGGGAATGGCTACACCTTC.